The entry below describes one T cell receptor (beta chain). Its antigen is unknown. Libraries were prepared by immunoSEQ multiplex PCR; TCRdb keeps only in-frame clonotypes and omits some of them. In the table there are some 93,000 clones, 91% of which are singletons. Trimming removed 10 bases at V and 1 base at J, with 4 bases between. The CDR3 consists of 10 residues. The germline V gene encodes CDR1 MNHEY and CDR2 SMNVEV (reference sequence). These data come from a study of graft-versus-host responses after intestinal transplantation. Study information: Transplantation in recipients was multivisceral, liver-intestinal, or isolated intestinal.

General study findings and limits: Recipient bone marrow held GvH clones, some seen earlier in ileum or blood. Peak levels of circulating GvH clones tracked with early post-transplant HvG declines.

V usage is TRBV27 and J usage is TRBJ2-5; D remains ambiguous. The sequence was collected from a human donor who received an intestinal transplant. Specimen: unstimulated CD8+ T cells sorted from spleen or lymph node cells, collected before intestinal transplant. The CDR3 reads CAILQETQYF. CDR3 nucleotides: TGTGCCATCCTCCAAGAGACCCAGTACTTC.